These T cell receptor beta chains were read from a single sample in a study of T cell responses to AZD1222 COVID-19 vaccine. Sequenced by immunoSEQ multiplex PCR; TCRdb stores in-frame clones only, minus some. The table includes around 270,000 clones, around 93% detected once. Sequencing used peripheral blood, obtained 28 days after the second AZD1222 dose. The source is an adult who received the AZD1222 COVID-19 vaccine. CDR3s include the opening cysteine and the closing phenylalanine or tryptophan.

V,J,CDR3
TRBV11-3,TRBJ2-1,CASILARAYNEQFF
TRBV18,TRBJ2-7,CASSPFSPYEQYF
TRBV4-1,TRBJ1-5,CASSHDRGGNQPQHF
TRBV28,TRBJ1-3,CASSLKGSNLYF
TRBV28,TRBJ2-7,CASSRGQGGAYEQYF
TRBV4-1,TRBJ2-2,CASSQAPRGSLDTGELFF
TRBV20-1,TRBJ2-5,CSHRQVETQYF
TRBV24-1,TRBJ1-2,CATSEGNYGYTF
TRBV7-4,TRBJ2-7,CASSFRRGQGPFYEQYF
TRBV28,TRBJ1-1,CASSSPGGAGTEAFF
TRBV5-6,TRBJ1-3,CASSLPRDRGLSGNTIYF
TRBV7-9,TRBJ2-7,CASSPRTGGYYEQYF
TRBV7-3,TRBJ1-5,CASSGDRQPQHF
TRBV5-1,TRBJ1-1,CASSLAGKSRAFF
TRBV13,TRBJ2-1,CASSYSYNEQFF
TRBV3-1/TRBV3-2,TRBJ2-2,CASSQQGGQATGELFF
TRBV5-5,TRBJ2-3,CASSLYRSTSTDTQYF
TRBV2,TRBJ2-5,CASSEARRGEETQYF
TRBV3-1/TRBV3-2,TRBJ1-2,CASSQVRSGSYTF
TRBV5-1,TRBJ2-7,CASSLGLRPYEQYF
TRBV19,TRBJ2-7,CASSARTGEGGKQYF
TRBV5-1,TRBJ2-1,CASSLGGGERNEQFF
TRBV4-1,TRBJ1-1,CASSQFPGTGGSEAFF
TRBV10-2,TRBJ2-4,CASSESRGAWNF
TRBV6-5,TRBJ1-4,CASSYSGGEKLFF
TRBV11-2,TRBJ2-7,CASSFGQTYEQYF
TRBV7-8,TRBJ1-5,CASSHMTDRLQPQHF
TRBV2,TRBJ1-2,CASSLLQGSSNYGYTF
TRBV7-3,TRBJ1-1,CASRSGPNTEAFF
TRBV7-9,TRBJ2-5,CASSILWDQYF
TRBV4-1,TRBJ2-1,CASRAGGHYEQFF
TRBV25-1,TRBJ1-3,CASSESSITGNTIYF
TRBV29-1,TRBJ1-2,CSVVPGSNYGYTF
TRBV4-1,TRBJ2-5,CASSQEQRPQETQYF
TRBV6-7,TRBJ1-2,CASNKDRGGYGYTF
TRBV11-2,TRBJ1-2,CASSFQTGGSGYTF
TRBV29-1,TRBJ2-7,CSGGQGIEQYF
TRBV3-1/TRBV3-2,TRBJ1-3,CASSPTGVGGNTIYF
TRBV7-9,TRBJ1-6,CASSLGSSYNSPLHF
TRBV1,TRBJ1-5,CTSSPDTGGRQPQHF
TRBV18,TRBJ2-5,CASSPGTQETQYF
TRBV27,TRBJ1-5,CASSAVKGSNQPQHF
TRBV5-5,TRBJ1-1,CASSLGVRGWTEAFF
TRBV24-1,TRBJ2-1,CATSDPLAGVDNEQFF
TRBV6-5,TRBJ2-2,CASRGLADTGELFF
TRBV4-2,TRBJ1-2,CASSQVGTDIYGYTF
TRBV6-5,TRBJ1-2,CASRQQGDYGYTF
TRBV5-1,TRBJ2-1,CASQPRTISYNEQFF
TRBV5-8,TRBJ2-1,CASSSGWEVGEQFF
TRBV6-1,TRBJ2-1,CASRFSDRGLNEQFF
TRBV28,TRBJ1-1,CATASGQGTEAFF
TRBV9,TRBJ1-3,CASSVATGGNTIYF